This entry is about one T cell receptor (beta chain). From the RT-PCR reads, TCRdb called clonotypes with MiXCR, one entry per CDR3 protein. The sample consists of 400,000 to 450,000 distinct CDR3 sequences, roughly 17% of them appearing once. The sample belongs to a study of patients and donors after allogeneic stem cell transplantation. V dropped 6 bases and J dropped 2 bases, with 22 bases sitting between them. This CDR3 region has 17 residues. Germline CDR1 is MNHEY and CDR2 is SMNVEV (reference sequence). The sequence came from a human donor who was either an allogeneic HSCT recipient or a stem cell or donor lymphocyte infusion donor (not recorded which). It is not recorded whose cells these are; they may come from a transplant donor. The sample consisted of blood, either unsorted or a sorted T cell fraction (not recorded which). The chain is built from TRBV27 and TRBJ1-2; perhaps TRBD1 as D (6 bases). The DNA for the CDR3 is TGTGCCAGCAGGGCCCTCGGGACACCTGCCGAGAACTATGGCTACACCTTC. As protein: CASRALGTPAENYGYTF.